One and the same sample provided the 24 T cell receptor beta chains below, sequenced in a study of T cells in localized non-small cell lung cancer. Clones were read by immunoSEQ multiplex PCR, and TCRdb kept only the in-frame ones, dropping some. The sample has about 43,000 clones; roughly nine tenths are singletons. This specimen consisted of PBMCs, obtained before any cancer treatment. The source is a woman aged 40-69 years with stage II lung adenocarcinoma.

The chain joins TRBV7-8 to TRBJ2-5; D not certain. This CDR3 comprises 15 residues. Looked up from germline, CDR1 is SGHVS and CDR2 is FQNEAQ. Deletions cut 4 bases from V and 0 bases from J, with 12 bases between. CDR3: CASSYRLWYQETQYF. As DNA, the CDR3 is TGTGCCAGCAGCTATAGACTGTGGTACCAAGAGACCCAGTACTTC. Filled out from reference TRBV7-8 and TRBJ2-5, the complete variable domain reads GAGVSQSPRYKVAKRGQDVALRCDPISGHVSLFWYQQALGQGPEFLTYFQNEAQLDKSGLPSDRFFAERPEGSVSTLKIQRTQQEDSAVYLCASSYRLWYQETQYFGPGTRLLVL.

The V call is TRBV9, the J call TRBJ2-4; TRBD2 agrees at 8 bases. V was clipped by 0 bases and J by 3 bases; unmatched bases: 11. This CDR3 spans 18 amino acids. Germline V gene data show CDR1 as SGDLS and CDR2 as YYNGEE. The CDR3 sequence is CASSVGLSGGDGKNIQYF. CDR3 DNA: TGTGCCAGCAGCGTAGGCCTCAGCGGGGGTGATGGCAAAAACATTCAGTACTTC. Complete variable domain (other parts from reference TRBV9 and TRBJ2-4): DSGVTQTPKHLITATGQRVTLRCSPRSGDLSVYWYQQSLDQGLQFLIQYYNGEERAKGNILERFSAQQFPDLHSELNLSSLELGDSALYFCASSVGLSGGDGKNIQYFGAGTRLSVL.

The chain employs TRBV7-6 and TRBJ2-3, with 11 bases aligning to TRBD2. The CDR3 is made up of 19 amino acids. V dropped 3 bases and J dropped 6; count of bases not matched to a gene: 17. CDR1 and CDR2 (germline): SGHVS, FNYEAQ. This CDR3 reads CASSFIAGGPGGPGDTQYF. CDR3 coding DNA: TGTGCCAGCAGCTTCATAGCGGGAGGGCCCGGGGGGCCCGGGGATACGCAGTATTTT.

V usage is TRBV6-5 and J usage is TRBJ2-2; D is unresolved. Germline V lookup: CDR1 MNHEY, CDR2 SVGAGI. This CDR3 is 14 amino acids long. V was clipped by 3 bases and J by 1 base, with 6 bases between them. The chain's CDR3 is CASSYRENTGELFF. The CDR3 bases are TGTGCCAGCAGTTATAGGGAGAACACCGGGGAGCTGTTTTTT.

The V and J genes are TRBV29-1 and TRBJ1-2; perhaps TRBD1 as D (5 bases). CDR3 length: 11 residues. From germline, CDR1 is SQVTM and CDR2 ANQGSEA. V was cut by 6 bases and J by 8 bases, with 13 bases left in between. CDR3 sequence reads: CSVGTSRGYTF. CDR3 nucleotides: TGCAGCGTGGGGACGAGTCGGGGCTACACCTTC.

This rearrangement joins TRBV19 to TRBJ1-1, with a tentative D call TRBD1 (6 bases). This CDR3 has 14 residues. Trimming cost V 9 bases and J 0 bases, with 14 bases left between them. From germline, CDR1 is LNHDA and CDR2 SQIVND (reference sequence). CDR3 sequence reads: CASVVGGVNTEAFF. The CDR3 region has the DNA TGTGCCAGCGTGGTAGGGGGAGTGAACACTGAAGCTTTCTTT. The full variable domain, completed using reference TRBV19 and TRBJ1-1, is DGGITQSPKYLFRKEGQNVTLSCEQNLNHDAMYWYRQDPGQGLRLIYYSQIVNDFQKGDIAEGYSVSREKKESFPLTVTSAQKNPTAFYLCASVVGGVNTEAFFGQGTRLTVV.

The genes are TRBV9 and TRBJ2-6, with D possibly being TRBD1 or TRBD2 (5 bases each). Trimming pared 7 bases from V and 1 base from J, leaving 9 bases between. The CDR3 has 14 amino acids. CDR1 is SGDLS, CDR2 YYNGEE, per germline. CDR3 sequence reads: CASGTLSGANVLTF. Here the CDR3 DNA reads TGTGCCAGCGGGACCCTATCTGGGGCCAACGTCCTGACTTTC.

The rearrangement joins TRBV27 to TRBJ2-2; D may be TRBD1 (6 bases). The CDR3 is 14 residues long. Germline loops: CDR1 MNHEY, CDR2 SMNVEV (reference sequence). The germline V and J ends were trimmed by 5 bases and 5 bases, with 12 bases remaining between them. CDR3 DNA: TGTGCCAGCAGTCCATTAGGGGGAACCGGGGAGCTGTTTTTT. Translating gives CASSPLGGTGELFF.

The chain combines TRBV5-4 with TRBJ2-1; maybe TRBD2 (6 bases). The germline gives CDR1 SGHNT, CDR2 YYREEE (reference sequence). V lost 3 bases, J lost 3 bases, and 10 bases lay in between. CDR3 length equals 14 residues. The CDR3 here is CASSWRDGYNEQFF. CDR3 in DNA: TGTGCCAGCAGCTGGCGGGACGGCTACAATGAGCAGTTCTTC.

The V call is TRBV7-2, the J call TRBJ2-1, with TRBD2 matching over 11 bases. The CDR3 has 15 residues. Looked up from germline, CDR1 is SGHTA and CDR2 is FQGNSA. The junction had 4 bases not matched to a gene; V was cut back by 5 bases and J by 4 bases. The CDR3 sequence is CASSPTSGGYNEQFF. DNA of the CDR3: TGTGCCAGCAGCCCTACTAGCGGGGGATACAATGAGCAGTTCTTC.

This rearrangement joins TRBV19 to TRBJ2-7; 7 nucleotides align to TRBD1. Per the germline V gene, CDR1 is LNHDA and CDR2 is SQIVND (reference sequence). The length of the CDR3 is 15 residues. J lost 7 bases, V lost 6 bases, and 15 bases had no gene match. The CDR3 loop reads CASRTSWTGGGEQYF. CDR3 DNA: TGTGCCAGTAGGACGAGCTGGACAGGAGGTGGAGAGCAGTACTTC.

This chain links TRBV5-6 with TRBJ2-1; D possibly uses TRBD1 or TRBD2 (5 bases each). Germline V lookup: CDR1 SGHDT, CDR2 YYEEEE. V was trimmed by 5 bases and J by 4 bases, leaving 16 bases between them. The CDR3 runs 15 residues. In DNA, the CDR3 is TGTGCCAGCAGACCCGGGACCTATTTTTACAATGAGCAGTTCTTC. It specifies CASRPGTYFYNEQFF.

The chain joins TRBV4-1 to TRBJ2-6, with D perhaps given as TRBD1 or TRBD2 (6 bases each). The length of the CDR3 is 22 residues. Trimming stripped 4 bases from V and 0 bases from J, with 28 bases between. The germline CDR1 and CDR2 sequences are MGHRA and YSYEKL. The CDR3 DNA reads as TGCGCCAGCAGCCTCCTGGGGGGCCGGCTGGGAGGCCCTTCCTCTGGGGCCAACGTCCTGACTTTC. Residues: CASSLLGGRLGGPSSGANVLTF.

V gene TRBV9 combines with J gene TRBJ1-2; no reliable D call. The CDR3 spans 14 residues. Germline CDR1 is SGDLS and CDR2 is YYNGEE. With 0 bases removed from V and 1 base from J, the gap between germline ends came to 7 bases. CDR3 bases: TGTGCCAGCAGCGTAGCTGACGATAACTATGGCTACACCTTC. This encodes CASSVADDNYGYTF.

V gene TRBV5-1 combines with J gene TRBJ2-1; maybe TRBD2 (5 bases). Germline assignment: CDR1 SGHRS and CDR2 YFSETQ. V lost 0 bases and J lost 6, with 13 bases in between. This CDR3 comprises 15 residues. DNA of the CDR3: TGCGCCAGCAGCTTGGAGCGCGGGTCGGGCAATGAGCAGTTCTTC. As protein: CASSLERGSGNEQFF.

CDR3 region: CASSVDPRGGGETQYF. CDR3 DNA sequence: TGTGCCAGCAGCGTAGACCCTAGAGGGGGAGGGGAGACCCAGTACTTC. The rearrangement joins TRBV9 to TRBJ2-5, with a tentative D call TRBD2 (7 bases). Per the germline V gene, CDR1 is SGDLS and CDR2 is YYNGEE. The V and J ends lost 0 bases and 5 bases respectively, with 17 bases between them. The CDR3 loop spans 16 amino acids. The full variable domain, with the rest looked up from reference TRBV9 and TRBJ2-5, is DSGVTQTPKHLITATGQRVTLRCSPRSGDLSVYWYQQSLDQGLQFLIQYYNGEERAKGNILERFSAQQFPDLHSELNLSSLELGDSALYFCASSVDPRGGGETQYFGPGTRLLVL.

A few counts support this clone. This chain joins TRBV2 and TRBJ2-2; 16 nucleotides agree with TRBD2. The CDR3 has 14 residues. The germline V gene encodes CDR1 SNHLY and CDR2 FYNNEI. Trimming at V came to 10 bases and at J to 8 bases, leaving 4 bases not matched to a gene. The CDR3 region has the DNA TGTGCCAACGCGGGACTAGCGGGAGGGGGGGAGCTGTTTTTT. Its protein product is CANAGLAGGGELFF.

This clone was detected once. The chain joins TRBV5-1 to TRBJ2-7; 10 bases agree with TRBD1. The V gene's germline CDR1 is SGHRS and CDR2 YFSETQ. The CDR3 totals 14 residues. Trimming at V came to 6 bases and at J to 7 bases, leaving 10 bases not matched to a gene. Here the CDR3 DNA reads TGCGCCAGCACCCGAGGGGACAGGGGAAGAGAGCAGTACTTC. Translating it yields CASTRGDRGREQYF.

This chain joins TRBV5-1 and TRBJ2-7; D possibly corresponds to TRBD1 (6 bases). Trimming removed 4 bases from V and 2 bases from J, with 16 bases in between. Per germline, CDR1 SGHRS and CDR2 YFSETQ. The CDR3 extends over 15 amino acids. CDR3 coding DNA: TGCGCCAGCAGCCGGCAACAGGGCTCCCCCTACGAGCAGTACTTC. It codes for CASSRQQGSPYEQYF.

The gene calls are TRBV15 and TRBJ2-7; D could derive from TRBD1 or TRBD2 (5 bases each). Germline CDR1 and CDR2: LNHNV and YYDKDF (reference sequence). The CDR3 contains 15 residues. The V end was cut by 0 bases, the J end by 2 bases, with 11 bases between. CDR3 protein: CATSRDTGPAYEQYF. In DNA form, the CDR3 reads TGTGCCACCAGCAGAGATACGGGACCCGCCTACGAGCAGTACTTC.

This chain links TRBV25-1 with TRBJ2-7; D may match TRBD1 or TRBD2 (5 bases each). CDR3 length equals 14 residues. CDR1 and CDR2 (germline): MGHDK, SYGVNS. V lost 1 base and J 0 bases, leaving 7 bases between the germline ends. The DNA for the CDR3 is TGTGCCAGCAGTGAATTGAGGGGCTCCTACGAGCAGTACTTC. Translating it yields CASSELRGSYEQYF.

The table lists this clone with a few counts. The V gene is TRBV28, the J gene TRBJ1-1; weak D call: TRBD1 (5 bases). CDR1 MDHEN and CDR2 SYDVKM come from the germline V gene. V lost 4 bases to trimming and J lost 0 bases, with 9 bases between them. The CDR3 sequence is 14 residues long. For the CDR3, the DNA is TGTGCCAGCAGTTCCAGGGCTCTGAACACTGAAGCTTTCTTT. It yields the protein CASSSRALNTEAFF. The full variable domain, its missing parts supplied by reference TRBV28 and TRBJ1-1, is DVKVTQSSRYLVKRTGEKVFLECVQDMDHENMFWYRQDPGLGLRLIYFSYDVKMKEKGDIPEGYSVSREKKERFSLILESASTNQTSMYLCASSSRALNTEAFFGQGTRLTVV.

CDR3 loop: CASSFAGATNEKLFF. CDR3 bases: TGTGCCAGTTCTTTCGCGGGCGCGACTAATGAAAAACTGTTTTTT. This chain uses TRBV19 with TRBJ1-4; D ambiguous. The ends were cut back, 8 bases at V and 2 bases at J, with 15 bases in the middle. The germline CDR1 and CDR2 sequences are LNHDA and SQIVND (reference sequence). The CDR3 sequence is 15 residues long.

The CDR3 coding sequence is TGTGCCAGTAGTACCGCCGGGACAACTGGGCCCATGAACACTGAAGCTTTCTTT. Translation gives CASSTAGTTGPMNTEAFF. The chain is built from TRBV19 and TRBJ1-1; D is perhaps TRBD1 (6 bases). The CDR3 spans 18 residues. V lost 4 bases, J lost 0 bases, and 21 bases lay in between. Germline CDR1 reads LNHDA; CDR2 reads SQIVND (reference sequence).